The present T cell receptor beta chain was sequenced within a study of cytomegalovirus exposure and HLA in healthy donors. The germline V gene has CDR1 LNHNV and CDR2 YYDKDF (reference sequence). The CDR3 has 19 amino acids. The J segment lost 2 bases and the V segment lost 7 bases, leaving 22 bases of the junction unmatched. About this clone: What it binds is not known.

The PCR used 60 Vbeta and 13 Jbeta primers. Only in-frame clones appear in the TCRdb table, and some are missing; sequencing was by immunoSEQ multiplex PCR. The data hold around 140,000 clones, with 65% to 85% observed a single time. Study-level results: Presence/absence analyses supposed approximately even sequencing depth among donors. Analysis was carried out at a later point, and it linked a missense DCLRE1C variant to TCR beta V- and J-gene trimming.

The material sequenced was PBMCs. V usage is TRBV15 and J usage is TRBJ2-7, with TRBD2 matching over 8 bases. The clonotype comes from a middle-aged man in good health and CMV-seronegative. This CDR3 is CATTSMGTSGPLLPYEQYF. Here the CDR3 DNA reads TGTGCCACCACCTCCATGGGTACTAGCGGTCCGCTTTTGCCCTACGAGCAGTACTTC. The full variable domain, with the rest looked up from reference TRBV15 and TRBJ2-7, is DAMVIQNPRYQVTQFGKPVTLSCSQTLNHNVMYWYQQKSSQAPKLLFHYYDKDFNNEADTPDNFQSRRPNTSFCFLDIRSPGLGDTAMYLCATTSMGTSGPLLPYEQYFGPGTRLTVT.